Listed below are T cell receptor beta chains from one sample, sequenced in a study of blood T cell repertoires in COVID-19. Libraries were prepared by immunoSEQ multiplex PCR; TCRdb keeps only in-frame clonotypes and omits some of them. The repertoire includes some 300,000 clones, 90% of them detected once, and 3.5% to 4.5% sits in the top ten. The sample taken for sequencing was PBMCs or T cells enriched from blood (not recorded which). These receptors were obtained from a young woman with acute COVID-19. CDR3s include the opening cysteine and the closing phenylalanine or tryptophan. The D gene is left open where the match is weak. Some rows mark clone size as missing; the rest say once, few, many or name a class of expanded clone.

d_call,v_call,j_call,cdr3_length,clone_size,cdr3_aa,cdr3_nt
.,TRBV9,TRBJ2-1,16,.,CASSASPKLTYNEQFF,TGTGCCAGCAGCGCCTCCCCAAAGCTAACCTACAATGAGCAGTTCTTC
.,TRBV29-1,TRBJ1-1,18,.,CSVEVSLTSRGTEAEAFF,TGCAGCGTTGAAGTTTCCTTAACATCCCGCGGCACCGAGGCTGAAGCTTTCTTT
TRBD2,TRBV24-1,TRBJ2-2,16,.,CATSGLAGLDTGELFF,TGTGCCACTTCGGGACTAGCGGGACTTGACACCGGGGAGCTGTTTTTT
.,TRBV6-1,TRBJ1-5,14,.,CASSEPGSDQPQHF,TGTGCCAGCAGTGAGCCGGGTTCCGATCAGCCCCAGCATTTT
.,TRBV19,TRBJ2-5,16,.,CASSMGTLPNGETQYF,TGTGCCAGTAGTATGGGGACACTGCCCAACGGAGAGACCCAGTACTTC
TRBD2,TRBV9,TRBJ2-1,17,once,CASSVTLRSGRPNEQFF,TGTGCCAGCAGCGTTACACTTCGTAGCGGGAGACCCAATGAGCAGTTCTTC
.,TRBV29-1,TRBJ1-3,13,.,CSVLQSSGNTIYF,TGCAGCGTCCTTCAGTCCTCTGGAAACACCATATATTTT
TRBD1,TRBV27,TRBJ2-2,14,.,CATTRGPNTGELFF,TGTGCCACCACCAGGGGGCCGAACACCGGGGAGCTGTTTTTT
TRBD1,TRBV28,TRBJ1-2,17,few,CASSGSLGTGVKVGYTF,TGTGCCAGCAGTGGGAGCTTAGGGACAGGGGTTAAGGTTGGCTACACCTTC
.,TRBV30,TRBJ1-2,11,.,CAWSVSEGYTF,TGTGCCTGGAGTGTATCTGAGGGCTACACCTTC
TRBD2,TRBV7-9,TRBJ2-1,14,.,CASSLAGGVNEQFF,TGTGCCAGCAGCTTAGCTGGGGGGGTAAATGAGCAGTTCTTC
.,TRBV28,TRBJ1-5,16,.,CASSSPGRVSNQPQHF,TGTGCCAGCAGTTCCCCCGGGAGGGTGAGCAATCAGCCCCAGCATTTT
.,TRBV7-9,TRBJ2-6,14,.,CASSPSSGANVLTF,TGTGCCAGCAGCCCTAGCTCTGGGGCCAACGTCCTGACTTTC
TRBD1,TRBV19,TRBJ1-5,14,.,CASSISGGNQPQHF,TGTGCCAGTAGTATCTCAGGGGGTAATCAGCCCCAGCATTTT